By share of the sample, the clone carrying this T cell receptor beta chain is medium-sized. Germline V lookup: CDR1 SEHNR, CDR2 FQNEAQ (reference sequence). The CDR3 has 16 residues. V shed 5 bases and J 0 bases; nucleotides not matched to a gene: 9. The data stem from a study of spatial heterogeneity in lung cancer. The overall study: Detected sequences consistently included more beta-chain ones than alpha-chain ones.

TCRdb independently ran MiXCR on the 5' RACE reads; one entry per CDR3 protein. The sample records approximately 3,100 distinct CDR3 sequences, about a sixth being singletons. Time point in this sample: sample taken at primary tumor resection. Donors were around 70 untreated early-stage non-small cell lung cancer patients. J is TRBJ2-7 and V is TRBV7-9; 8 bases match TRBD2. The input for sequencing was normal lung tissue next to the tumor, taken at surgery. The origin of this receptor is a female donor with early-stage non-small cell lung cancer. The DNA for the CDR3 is TGTGCCAGCAGCCAGCCGCGCGGGAGGAGCTCCTACGAGCAGTACTTC. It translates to CASSQPRGRSSYEQYF.